One and the same sample provided the 7 T cell receptor beta chains below, sequenced in a study of shared T cell receptors in the human thymus. Data came from immunoSEQ multiplex PCR; TCRdb stores just in-frame clones and leaves some out. The table lists about 540,000 clones, 70% to 80% of them singletons. The same sample was also studied in work on human thymus T cells.

The sequencing input was thymocytes. All receptors come from a boy in the first two years of life with a congenital heart defect.

The gene calls are TRBV25-1 and TRBJ1-4; D not certain. Germline V gene sequence: CDR1 MGHDK, CDR2 SYGVNS. CDR3 length: 18 amino acids. Trimming cost V 3 bases and J 4 bases, with 21 bases left between them. Here the CDR3 reads CASSDYEAGRGDNEKLFF. The CDR3 bases are TGTGCCAGCAGTGACTACGAGGCCGGGCGGGGAGATAATGAAAAACTGTTTTTT.

This chain links TRBV15 with TRBJ1-1; maybe TRBD1 (6 bases). V shed 2 bases and J shed 3 bases, with 16 bases lying between them. Germline values: CDR1 LNHNV, CDR2 YYDKDF (reference sequence). This CDR3 is built from 16 residues. The CDR3 DNA reads as TGTGCCACCAGCAGAAGTAACAGGGCCTGGGACACTGAAGCTTTCTTT. This gives the protein CATSRSNRAWDTEAFF.

The rearrangement links TRBV5-1 to TRBJ2-2; TRBD1 matches at 11 bases. This CDR3 contains 18 residues. Germline V gene sequence: CDR1 SGHRS, CDR2 YFSETQ. Trimming removed 0 bases from V and 1 base from J; junction bases left unmatched: 5. The DNA for the CDR3 is TGCGCCAGCAGCTTGGAGGGGACAGGGGGGCGGAACACCGGGGAGCTGTTTTTT. Its protein is CASSLEGTGGRNTGELFF.

The J gene is TRBJ2-5, the V gene TRBV9, with TRBD2 matching 15 bases. Germline V gene lookup returns CDR1 SGDLS and CDR2 YYNGEE. Unmatched junction bases numbered 20, after V lost 3 bases and J lost 2 bases. The CDR3 is 22 amino acids. CDR3 DNA: TGTGCCAGCAGCGCCGAGGGTAGAAGGACTAGCGGGAGGGCTAGGGCACAAGAGACCCAGTACTTC. Protein sequence: CASSAEGRRTSGRARAQETQYF.

V gene TRBV15 combines with J gene TRBJ2-1, with 11 nucleotides matching TRBD2. CDR3 length: 19 amino acids. Germline loops: CDR1 LNHNV, CDR2 YYDKDF (reference sequence). The trim removed 3 bases at V and 9 bases at J, leaving 19 bases unmatched. The CDR3 protein is CATSRPVKGSGRAVVEQFF. The CDR3 coding sequence is TGTGCCACCAGCAGGCCGGTTAAGGGTAGCGGGAGGGCCGTGGTTGAGCAGTTCTTC.

The genes are TRBV4-3 and TRBJ1-5, with TRBD1 as a possible D gene (6 bases). The CDR3 length is 19 residues. Germline V gene lookup returns CDR1 LGHNA and CDR2 YSLEER. Trimming shortened V by 0 bases and J by 0 bases, and 18 bases separated the two germline ends. The CDR3 DNA is TGCGCCAGCAGCCAAGATCGTGCTGGGAGGGGGTATAGCAATCAGCCCCAGCATTTT. As protein: CASSQDRAGRGYSNQPQHF.

The chain uses TRBV25-1 and TRBJ1-2; 9 nucleotides match TRBD1. V shed 4 bases, J shed 4 bases, and the junction held 4 bases outside the gene matches. The CDR3 is 14 amino acids. Germline CDR1 is MGHDK and CDR2 is SYGVNS. The CDR3 coding sequence is TGTGCCAGCAGTGCCACAGGGGGCCCCTATGGCTACACCTTC. It is translated as CASSATGGPYGYTF.